These T cell receptor beta chains were read from a single sample in a study of beta chain features in type 1 diabetes. The data were produced by immunoSEQ multiplex PCR, yet TCRdb's version contains in-frame clones alone and is incomplete. The sample holds 130,000 or so clones; roughly 10% are singletons and the top ten take 0.75%. Input material: central memory CD4+ T cells from blood. Source of these receptors: a man younger than 45 with type 1 diabetes. Each CDR3 is given with its conserved first and last residue. Each record gives: D gene, V gene, J gene, clone size, CDR3 DNA, CDR3 protein. The D gene is left open where the match is weak. Expanded clones are given a class, and other clones once, few, many or no size at all.

>-|TRBV7-2|TRBJ1-1|-
TGTGCCAGCAGTCGACTCAGGGGCATGAACACTGAAGCTTTCTTT
CASSRLRGMNTEAFF
>TRBD1|TRBV9|TRBJ2-7|-
TGTGCCAGCAGCGTAGGCGCAGGGGGTATTTACGAGCAGTACTTC
CASSVGAGGIYEQYF
>-|TRBV19|TRBJ1-2|once
TGTGCCAGTAGTTCCCTTCGGACAGCCTACTATGGCTACACCTTC
CASSSLRTAYYGYTF
>TRBD1|TRBV7-8|TRBJ1-4|few
TGTGCCAGCAGCGCGGACAGGTCAACTAATGAAAAACTGTTTTTT
CASSADRSTNEKLFF
>TRBD1|TRBV4-2|TRBJ1-1|-
TGTGCCAGCAGCCAAGTACAGGGGTCGAACACTGAAGCTTTCTTT
CASSQVQGSNTEAFF
>TRBD1|TRBV4-1|TRBJ1-6|-
TGCGCCAGCAGCCAACCCAGGGGGCCCCGAAATTCACCCCTCCACTTT
CASSQPRGPRNSPLHF
>-|TRBV5-1|TRBJ2-5|-
TGCGCCACGCGGTCGGGGGAGGAGACCCAGTACTTC
CATRSGEETQYF
>-|TRBV18|TRBJ2-2|few
TGTGCCAGCTCACCACCTGACGGACAGACGAACACCGGGGAGCTGTTTTTT
CASSPPDGQTNTGELFF
>TRBD2|TRBV7-2|TRBJ2-5|few
TGTGCCAGCAGTGTCGGGGGGTCGCAGACCCAGTACTTC
CASSVGGSQTQYF
>TRBD2|TRBV5-5|TRBJ2-5|-
TGTGCCAGCAGCTCGTTGACTAGCGGACTTCAAGAGACCCAGTACTTC
CASSSLTSGLQETQYF
>-|TRBV2|TRBJ1-4|few
TGTGCCAGCCAGAAGGAGGGCAAACTGTTTTTT
CASQKEGKLFF
>-|TRBV13|TRBJ1-6|few
TGTGCCAGCAGCTCTCGGGGTTTAGGATCACCCCTCCACTTT
CASSSRGLGSPLHF
>-|TRBV19|TRBJ1-4|many
TGTGCCAGTAGCATCCCCCAAGGGAGGACTAATGAAAAACTGTTTTTT
CASSIPQGRTNEKLFF
>-|TRBV29-1|TRBJ2-5|-
TGCAGCGTTGCCGAACAGAAAGAGACCCAGTACTTC
CSVAEQKETQYF
>-|TRBV7-2|TRBJ2-5|-
TGTGCCAGCACCGTGACAGTCCAAGAGACCCAGTACTTC
CASTVTVQETQYF
>TRBD2|TRBV19|TRBJ2-3|-
TGTGCCAGCGGACTAGCAGGAGATACGCAGTATTTT
CASGLAGDTQYF